One sample yielded the 18 T cell receptor beta chains listed below, sequenced in a study of blood T cell repertoires in COVID-19. The assay was immunoSEQ multiplex PCR, and TCRdb's table has in-frame clones only and misses some. The repertoire consists of around 320,000 clones, with under 90% occurring once and the leading ten covering around 10%. Sequenced: peripheral blood. The source is a woman aged 30 to 39 with COVID-19, enrolled during active disease.

This clone was seen more than once but under ten times. The chain employs TRBV19 and TRBJ2-1; D perhaps matches TRBD2 (5 bases). CDR1 and CDR2 (germline): LNHDA, SQIVND (reference sequence). V shed 6 bases and J shed 0 bases, with 18 bases lying between them. The CDR3 spans 17 residues. CDR3 sequence: CASRARTAEGSYNEQFF. CDR3 sequence (DNA): TGTGCCAGTAGAGCCCGGACCGCAGAGGGCTCCTACAATGAGCAGTTCTTC.

This clone was seen only once. The sample holds other DNA sequences that translate to the same CDR3. V gene TRBV5-1 combines with J gene TRBJ2-7, with TRBD1 as a possible D gene (6 bases). The V and J ends lost 0 bases and 5 bases respectively, with 6 bases between them. CDR1 SGHRS and CDR2 YFSETQ come from the germline V gene. This CDR3 region has 12 residues. The CDR3 DNA is TGCGCCAGCAGCTTGGCAGGGGACGAGCAGTACTTC. Protein product: CASSLAGDEQYF. Drawing the rest from reference TRBV5-1 and TRBJ2-7, the complete variable domain is KAGVTQTPRYLIKTRGQQVTLSCSPISGHRSVSWYQQTPGQGLQFLFEYFSETQRNKGNFPGRFSGRQFSNSRSEMNVSTLELGDSALYLCASSLAGDEQYFGPGTRLTVT.

The V and J genes are TRBV9 and TRBJ2-1; 12 bases line up with TRBD2. The CDR3 consists of 15 residues. The germline V gene has CDR1 SGDLS and CDR2 YYNGEE. V trimming: 4 bases; J trimming: 4 bases; junction bases outside the gene matches: 3. CDR3 residues: CASSSGTSGYNEQFF. Here the CDR3 DNA reads TGTGCCAGCAGCAGCGGGACTAGCGGGTACAATGAGCAGTTCTTC. Filled out from reference TRBV9 and TRBJ2-1, the complete variable domain reads DSGVTQTPKHLITATGQRVTLRCSPRSGDLSVYWYQQSLDQGLQFLIQYYNGEERAKGNILERFSAQQFPDLHSELNLSSLELGDSALYFCASSSGTSGYNEQFFGPGTRLTVL.

V and J are TRBV6-5 and TRBJ2-1, with D perhaps TRBD2 (5 bases). From germline, CDR1 is MNHEY and CDR2 SVGAGI. The CDR3 spans 11 residues. The CDR3 DNA follows: TGTGCAAGCCGGGAATTGGGTGAGCAGTTCTTC. It specifies CASRELGEQFF.

The gene calls are TRBV7-9 and TRBJ1-6; D is ambiguous. The CDR3 loop spans 15 amino acids. Per the germline V gene, CDR1 is SEHNR and CDR2 is FQNEAQ (reference sequence). With 1 base removed from V and 7 bases from J, the gap between germline ends came to 11 bases. The CDR3 loop reads CASSLGSVRNSPLHF. In DNA, the CDR3 is TGTGCCAGCAGCTTAGGCAGCGTAAGGAATTCACCCCTCCACTTT.

This sequence joins TRBV5-1 and TRBJ2-2, with D unclear. Trimming cost V 0 bases and J 3 bases, with 12 bases left between them. This CDR3 comprises 16 residues. Germline V gene data show CDR1 as SGHRS and CDR2 as YFSETQ. DNA for the CDR3: TGCGCCAGCAGCTTGGAAGTCAACAGAGACACCGGGGAGCTGTTTTTT. This gives the protein CASSLEVNRDTGELFF.

This clone was recorded only once. The CDR3 sequence: CASGGQLSTDTQYF. CDR3 DNA: TGTGCTAGTGGGGGACAGCTCAGCACAGATACGCAGTATTTT. The chain combines TRBV12-5 with TRBJ2-3; 7 nucleotides line up with TRBD1. This CDR3 is 14 amino acids long. The junction had 3 bases not matched to a gene; V was cut back by 6 bases and J by 0 bases. The germline V gene encodes CDR1 LGHNT and CDR2 FRNRAP.

The chain is built from TRBV7-2 and TRBJ1-2; tentative D call: TRBD1 (5 bases). V was trimmed by 5 bases and J by 0 bases, leaving 13 bases between them. This CDR3 has 15 residues. Germline V gene lookup returns CDR1 SGHTA and CDR2 FQGNSA. The CDR3 bases are TGTGCCAGCAGCCCATTACGGGGGGCTAACTATGGCTACACCTTC. It specifies CASSPLRGANYGYTF.

The rearrangement links TRBV5-5 to TRBJ2-1; no reliable D call. Germline-derived CDR1 and CDR2 are SGHKS and YYEKEE (reference sequence). There are 17 residues in the CDR3. Trimming shortened V by 3 bases and J by 8 bases, and 24 bases separated the two germline ends. CDR3 bases: TGTGCCAGCAGCTCCCTTTGGTCAGACGAGGTAGTGGATGAGCAGTTCTTC. Protein sequence: CASSSLWSDEVVDEQFF.

This chain uses TRBV7-9 with TRBJ2-5; 12 bases line up with TRBD2. The CDR3 has 17 amino acids. V gave up 5 bases and J gave up 5 bases; unmatched junction bases: 12. Per germline, CDR1 SEHNR and CDR2 FQNEAQ (reference sequence). CDR3 DNA sequence: TGTGCCAGCAGCATTCCTAAACTAGCGGGGGGTATGGAGACCCAGTACTTC. Protein product: CASSIPKLAGGMETQYF. The full variable domain, in which reference TRBV7-9 and TRBJ2-5 provide the parts outside the CDR3, is DTGVSQNPRHKITKRGQNVTFRCDPISEHNRLYWYRQTLGQGPEFLTYFQNEAQLEKSRLLSDRFSAERPKGSFSTLEIQRTEQGDSAMYLCASSIPKLAGGMETQYFGPGTRLLVL.

The rearrangement links TRBV13 to TRBJ2-2; 7 bases fit TRBD1. Germline trimming cut 4 bases from V and 9 bases from J; bases unmatched to any gene: 11. This CDR3 is 15 amino acids long. Germline V gene sequence: CDR1 PRHDT, CDR2 FYEKMQ (reference sequence). The CDR3 sequence: CASSSSGQRFWELFF. In DNA, the CDR3 is TGTGCCAGCAGCTCATCGGGACAGCGGTTTTGGGAGCTGTTTTTT.

The chain uses TRBV6-5 and TRBJ1-1; the match to TRBD1 covers 10 bases. The CDR3 is 14 amino acids. CDR1 and CDR2 (germline): MNHEY, SVGAGI. The V gene end was trimmed by 10 bases and the J gene end by 4 bases; junction bases not matched to a gene: 9. Here the CDR3 DNA reads TGTGCCACCGACCGGGACAGGGGAATCACTGAAGCTTTCTTT. This gives the protein CATDRDRGITEAFF.

The chain joins TRBV11-2 to TRBJ2-1, with a tentative D call TRBD2 (6 bases). Germline values: CDR1 SGHAT, CDR2 FQNNGV. This CDR3 has 14 amino acids. V was trimmed by 7 bases and J by 4 bases, leaving 14 bases between them. The CDR3 is CASTGGSGYNEQFF. Here the CDR3 DNA reads TGTGCCAGCACCGGAGGGTCGGGGTACAATGAGCAGTTCTTC.

The chain uses TRBV5-6 and TRBJ1-2; 7 positions match TRBD1. The CDR3 sequence is 13 residues long. J was trimmed by 8 bases and V by 0 bases; bases with no gene match: 4. CDR1 and CDR2 (germline): SGHDT, YYEEEE. The CDR3 nucleotides read TGTGCCAGCAGCTTGGCGAGGGGGCAAGGCTACACCTTC. It yields the protein CASSLARGQGYTF.

In this sample, this clone turned up a few times. The V and J genes are TRBV27 and TRBJ2-7; TRBD1 aligns across 12 bases. J lost 5 bases, V lost 1 base, and 15 bases had no gene match. This CDR3 comprises 19 residues. CDR1 MNHEY and CDR2 SMNVEV come from the germline V gene (reference sequence). CDR3 nucleotide sequence: TGTGCCAGCAGTTTATACTTAACTCCTGGGACAGGGGGCATAGACGAGCAGTACTTC. Protein product: CASSLYLTPGTGGIDEQYF.

This chain's CDR3 is CASSQVVSDGNSPLHF. The CDR3 nucleotides read TGCGCCAGCAGCCAAGTAGTCAGCGATGGTAATTCACCCCTCCACTTT. The chain carries TRBV4-1 and TRBJ1-6; D unclear. Trimming shortened V by 1 base and J by 6 bases, and 13 bases separated the two germline ends. This CDR3 comprises 16 residues. Germline V gene lookup returns CDR1 MGHRA and CDR2 YSYEKL.

This sequence joins TRBV9 and TRBJ2-2, with D perhaps matching TRBD2 (5 bases). Germline CDR1 and CDR2: SGDLS and YYNGEE. The CDR3 covers 16 residues. V was shortened by 4 bases and J by 4 bases, with 17 bases between the two germline ends. CDR3: CASSPPRAGATGELFF. The CDR3 bases are TGTGCCAGCAGCCCCCCCCGGGCGGGCGCCACCGGGGAGCTGTTTTTT.

This chain joins TRBV6-5 and TRBJ1-2; maybe TRBD1 (5 bases). CDR3 size: 14 residues. The germline V gene has CDR1 MNHEY and CDR2 SVGAGI. Deletions cut 6 bases from V and 7 bases from J, with 18 bases between. CDR3 DNA: TGTGCCAGCAGCTCGGCGGGACCGACGAGTGGCTACACCTTC. This codes for CASSSAGPTSGYTF.